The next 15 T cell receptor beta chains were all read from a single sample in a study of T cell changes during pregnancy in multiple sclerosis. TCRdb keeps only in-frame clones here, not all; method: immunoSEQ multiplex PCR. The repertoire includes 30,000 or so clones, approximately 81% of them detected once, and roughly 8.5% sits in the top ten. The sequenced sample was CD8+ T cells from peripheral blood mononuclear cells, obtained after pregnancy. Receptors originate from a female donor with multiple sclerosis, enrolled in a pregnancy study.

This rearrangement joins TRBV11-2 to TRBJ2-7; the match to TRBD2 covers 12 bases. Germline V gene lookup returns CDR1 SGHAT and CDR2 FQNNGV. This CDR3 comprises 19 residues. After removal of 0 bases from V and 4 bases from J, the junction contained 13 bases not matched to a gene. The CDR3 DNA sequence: TGTGCCAGCAGCTTAGATCTCCAAGATAGGGGACTAGCGGGTTACGAGCAGTACTTC. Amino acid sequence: CASSLDLQDRGLAGYEQYF.

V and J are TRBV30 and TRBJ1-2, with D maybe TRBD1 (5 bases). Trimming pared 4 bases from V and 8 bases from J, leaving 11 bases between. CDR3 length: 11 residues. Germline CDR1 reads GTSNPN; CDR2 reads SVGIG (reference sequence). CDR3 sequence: CAWTRGGGYTF. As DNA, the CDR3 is TGTGCCTGGACCCGGGGGGGAGGCTACACCTTC.

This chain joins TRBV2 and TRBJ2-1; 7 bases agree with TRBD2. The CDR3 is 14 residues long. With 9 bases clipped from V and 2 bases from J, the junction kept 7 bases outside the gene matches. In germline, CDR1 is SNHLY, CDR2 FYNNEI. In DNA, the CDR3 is TGTGCCAGTTTACGCCGGGAGGCCTACAATGAGCAGTTCTTC. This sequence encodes CASLRREAYNEQFF.

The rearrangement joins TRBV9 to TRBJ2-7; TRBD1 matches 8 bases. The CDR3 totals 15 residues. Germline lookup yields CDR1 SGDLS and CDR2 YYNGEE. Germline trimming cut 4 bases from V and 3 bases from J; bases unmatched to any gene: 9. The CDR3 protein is CASSPSWTGNYEQYF. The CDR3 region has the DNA TGTGCCAGCAGCCCGAGCTGGACAGGGAACTACGAGCAGTACTTC.

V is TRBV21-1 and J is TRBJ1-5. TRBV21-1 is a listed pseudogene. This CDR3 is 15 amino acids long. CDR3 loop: CASSNRRAGNQPQHF. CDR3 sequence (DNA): TGTGCCAGCAGCAATCGGAGGGCAGGCAATCAGCCCCAGCATTTT.

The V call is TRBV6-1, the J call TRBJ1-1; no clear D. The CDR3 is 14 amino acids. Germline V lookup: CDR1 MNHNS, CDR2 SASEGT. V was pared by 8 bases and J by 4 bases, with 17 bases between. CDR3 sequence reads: CASALGTEGTEAFF. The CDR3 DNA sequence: TGTGCCAGCGCCCTTGGCACTGAGGGCACTGAAGCTTTCTTT.

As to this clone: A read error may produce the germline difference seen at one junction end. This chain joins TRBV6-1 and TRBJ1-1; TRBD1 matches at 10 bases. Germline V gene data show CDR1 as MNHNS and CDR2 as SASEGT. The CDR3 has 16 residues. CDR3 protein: CASSEVRRQGAWEAFF. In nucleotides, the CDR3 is TGTGCCAGCAGCGAAGTAAGAAGACAGGGGGCTTGGGAAGCTTTCTTT.

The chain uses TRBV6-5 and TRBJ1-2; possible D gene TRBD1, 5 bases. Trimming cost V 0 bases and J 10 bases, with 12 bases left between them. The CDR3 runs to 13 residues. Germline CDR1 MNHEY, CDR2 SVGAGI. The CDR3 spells CASSYSGQHVYTF. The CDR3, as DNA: TGTGCCAGCAGTTACTCGGGGCAGCACGTCTACACCTTC.

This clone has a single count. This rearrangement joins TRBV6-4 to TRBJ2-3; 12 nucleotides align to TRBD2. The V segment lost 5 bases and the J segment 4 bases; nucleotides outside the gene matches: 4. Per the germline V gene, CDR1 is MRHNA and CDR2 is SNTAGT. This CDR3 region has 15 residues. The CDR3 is CASSLTSGGSDTQYF. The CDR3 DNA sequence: TGTGCCAGCAGTCTGACTAGCGGGGGATCAGATACGCAGTATTTT.

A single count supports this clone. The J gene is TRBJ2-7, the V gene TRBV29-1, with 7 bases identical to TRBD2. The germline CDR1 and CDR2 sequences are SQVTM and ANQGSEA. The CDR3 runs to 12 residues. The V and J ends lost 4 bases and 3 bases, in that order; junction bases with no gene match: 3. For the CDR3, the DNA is TGCAGCGTTGCCGCGGGAGACTACGAGCAGTACTTC. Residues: CSVAAGDYEQYF.

In DNA form, the CDR3 reads TGTGCCAGCAGCGTAGACCCGGGGGGGCTTCCTGAGCAGTTCTTC. Its protein is CASSVDPGGLPEQFF. The chain uses TRBV9 and TRBJ2-1; TRBD2 matches 8 bases. CDR3 size: 15 residues. Trimming at V came to 0 bases and at J to 9 bases, leaving 8 bases not matched to a gene. The germline V gene has CDR1 SGDLS and CDR2 YYNGEE.

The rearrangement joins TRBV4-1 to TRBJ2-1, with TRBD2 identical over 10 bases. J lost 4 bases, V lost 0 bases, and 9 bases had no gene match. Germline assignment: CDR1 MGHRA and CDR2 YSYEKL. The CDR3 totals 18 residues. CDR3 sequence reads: CASSQDWASGGLYNEQFF. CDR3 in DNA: TGCGCCAGCAGCCAAGATTGGGCTAGCGGGGGACTATACAATGAGCAGTTCTTC.

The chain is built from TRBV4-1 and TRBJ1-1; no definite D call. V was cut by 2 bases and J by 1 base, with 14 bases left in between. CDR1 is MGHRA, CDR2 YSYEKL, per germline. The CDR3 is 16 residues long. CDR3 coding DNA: TGCGCCAGCAGCCAAAGACTCCTGACGGAGAACACTGAAGCTTTCTTT. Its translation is CASSQRLLTENTEAFF.

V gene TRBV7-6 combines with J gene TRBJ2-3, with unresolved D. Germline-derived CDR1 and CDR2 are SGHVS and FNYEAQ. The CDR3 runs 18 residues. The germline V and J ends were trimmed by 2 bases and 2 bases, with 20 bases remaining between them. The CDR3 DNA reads TGTGCCAGCAGCTTATTTGCGCGCCCGCGGCTTTCCACAGATACGCAGTATTTT. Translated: CASSLFARPRLSTDTQYF.

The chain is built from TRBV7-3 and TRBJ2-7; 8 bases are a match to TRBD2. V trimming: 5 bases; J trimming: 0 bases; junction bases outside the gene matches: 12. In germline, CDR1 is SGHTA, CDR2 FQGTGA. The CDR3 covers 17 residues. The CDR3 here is CASSRTGGGRASYEQYF. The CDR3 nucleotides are TGTGCCAGCAGCCGAACGGGCGGGGGGCGTGCCTCCTACGAGCAGTACTTC.